This T cell receptor beta chain comes out of a study of T cells in Graves' hyperthyroidism and ophthalmopathy. The ends lost 6 bases at V and 1 base at J; junction bases unmatched: 8. Germline V gives CDR1 DFQATT, CDR2 SNEGSKA (reference sequence). The CDR3 consists of 14 residues. What was amplified from RNA transcripts were TCR beta CDR3 regions. The study used the HTBI primer set for a first-round RT-PCR of the TCR CDR3. TCRdb fed the multiplex PCR reads into MiXCR, producing one record per CDR3 protein. Among approximately 690,000 distinct CDR3 sequences listed, less than 25% were seen once. This clonotype has at least ten counts. Antigen: not known. Study-wide results and caveats: Within blood appeared most thyroid clonotypes that had expanded above 0.001.

A Clinical Activity Score of at least 3, a NOSPECS grade of at least 4 and a duration under 3 months were recorded in the ophthalmopathy patients. Researchers barred patients who had uncontrolled infection, other autoimmune disease, pregnancy or lactation. Out of 8.5 to 10 ml of fresh peripheral blood came the PBMCs. Sequencing was performed on blood. The clonotype was recovered from a man under 40 with Graves' ophthalmopathy. This chain joins TRBV20-1 and TRBJ1-1; 7 positions agree with TRBD1. For the CDR3, the DNA is TGCAGTGCCGATACAGGGGCAAGGAACACTGAAGCTTTCTTT. This sequence encodes CSADTGARNTEAFF.